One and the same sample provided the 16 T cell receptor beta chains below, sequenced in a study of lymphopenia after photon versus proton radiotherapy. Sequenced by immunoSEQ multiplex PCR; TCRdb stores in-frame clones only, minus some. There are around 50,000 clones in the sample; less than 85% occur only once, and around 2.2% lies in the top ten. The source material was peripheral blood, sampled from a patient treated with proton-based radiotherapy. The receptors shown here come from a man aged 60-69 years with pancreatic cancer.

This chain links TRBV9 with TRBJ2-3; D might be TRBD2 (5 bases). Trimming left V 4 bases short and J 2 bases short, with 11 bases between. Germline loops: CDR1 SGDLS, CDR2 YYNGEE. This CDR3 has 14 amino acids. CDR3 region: CASSLTTYTDTQYF. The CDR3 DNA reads TGTGCCAGCAGCTTGACTACTTACACAGATACGCAGTATTTT.

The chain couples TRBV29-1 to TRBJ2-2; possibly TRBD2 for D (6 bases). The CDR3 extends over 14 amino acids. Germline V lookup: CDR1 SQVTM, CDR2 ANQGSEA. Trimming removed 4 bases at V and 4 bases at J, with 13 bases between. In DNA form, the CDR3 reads TGCAGCGTTGGCGGGGCGGCGGTCACCGGGGAGCTGTTTTTT. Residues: CSVGGAAVTGELFF.

The CDR3 protein is CASSFPTGTGAVNEQFF. CDR3 nucleotide sequence: TGTGCCAGCAGCTTTCCAACCGGGACAGGGGCTGTCAATGAGCAGTTCTTC. J is TRBJ2-1 and V is TRBV5-4; the match to TRBD1 covers 10 bases. Trimming took 2 bases from V and 6 from J; bases not matched to a gene: 11. Germline loops: CDR1 SGHNT, CDR2 YYREEE (reference sequence). The CDR3 extends over 17 amino acids.

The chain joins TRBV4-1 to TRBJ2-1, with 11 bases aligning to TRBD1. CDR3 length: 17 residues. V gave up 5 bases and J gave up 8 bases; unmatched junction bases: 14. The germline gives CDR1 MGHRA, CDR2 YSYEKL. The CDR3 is CASSTIRDRGRTHEQFF. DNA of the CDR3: TGCGCCAGCAGCACCATTCGGGACAGGGGGAGAACCCATGAGCAGTTCTTC.

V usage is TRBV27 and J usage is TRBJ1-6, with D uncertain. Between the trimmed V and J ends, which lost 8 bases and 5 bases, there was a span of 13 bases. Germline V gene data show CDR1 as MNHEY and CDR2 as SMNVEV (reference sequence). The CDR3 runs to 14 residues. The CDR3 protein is CASGGRPNNSPLHF. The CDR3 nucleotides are TGTGCCAGCGGCGGCAGGCCCAATAATTCACCCCTCCACTTT.

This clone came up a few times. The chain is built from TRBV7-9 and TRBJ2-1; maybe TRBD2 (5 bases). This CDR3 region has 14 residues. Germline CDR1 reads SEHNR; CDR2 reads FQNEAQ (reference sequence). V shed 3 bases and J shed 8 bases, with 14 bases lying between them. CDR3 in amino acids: CASSFDYPGDEQFF. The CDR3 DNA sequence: TGTGCCAGCAGCTTTGACTATCCCGGAGATGAGCAGTTCTTC.

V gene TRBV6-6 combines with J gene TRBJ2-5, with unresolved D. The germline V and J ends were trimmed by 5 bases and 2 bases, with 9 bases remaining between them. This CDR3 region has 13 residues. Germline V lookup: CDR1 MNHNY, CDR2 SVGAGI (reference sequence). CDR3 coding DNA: TGTGCCAGCAGTGACACTAATCAAGAGACCCAGTACTTC. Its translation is CASSDTNQETQYF.

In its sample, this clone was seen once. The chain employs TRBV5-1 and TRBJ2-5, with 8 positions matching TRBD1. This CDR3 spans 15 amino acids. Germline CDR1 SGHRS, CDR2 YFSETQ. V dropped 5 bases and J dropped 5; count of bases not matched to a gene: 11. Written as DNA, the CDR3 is TGCGCCAGCAGACAGGGGGTCCGCGAGGAGGAGACCCAGTACTTC. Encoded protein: CASRQGVREEETQYF. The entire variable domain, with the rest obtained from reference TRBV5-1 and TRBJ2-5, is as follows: KAGVTQTPRYLIKTRGQQVTLSCSPISGHRSVSWYQQTPGQGLQFLFEYFSETQRNKGNFPGRFSGRQFSNSRSEMNVSTLELGDSALYLCASRQGVREEETQYFGPGTRLLVL.

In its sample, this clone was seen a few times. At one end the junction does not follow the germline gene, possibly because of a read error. CDR3 amino acids: CAAGGGWF. Here the CDR3 DNA reads TGTGCCGCCGGCGGTGGGTGGTTC. The rearrangement uses TRBV28 and TRBJ2-7; D unclear. The CDR3 extends over 8 amino acids. Germline assignment: CDR1 MDHEN and CDR2 SYDVKM. The variable domain in full, with the rest retrieved from reference TRBV28 and TRBJ2-7, is DVKVTQSSRYLVKRTGEKVFLECVQDMDHENMFWYRQDPGLGLRLIYFSYDVKMKEKGDIPEGYSVSREKKERFSLILESASTNQTSMYLCAAGGGWFGPGTRLTVT.

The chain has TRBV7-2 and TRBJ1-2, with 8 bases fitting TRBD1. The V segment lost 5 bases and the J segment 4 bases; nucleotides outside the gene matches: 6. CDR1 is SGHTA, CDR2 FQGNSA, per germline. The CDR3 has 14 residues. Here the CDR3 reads CASSPRTGFYGYTF. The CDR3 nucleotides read TGTGCCAGCAGCCCACGGACAGGGTTCTATGGCTACACCTTC. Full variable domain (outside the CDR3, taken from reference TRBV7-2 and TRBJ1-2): GAGVSQSPSNKVTEKGKDVELRCDPISGHTALYWYRQSLGQGLEFLIYFQGNSAPDKSGLPSDRFSAERTGGSVSTLTIQRTQQEDSAVYLCASSPRTGFYGYTFGSGTRLTVV.

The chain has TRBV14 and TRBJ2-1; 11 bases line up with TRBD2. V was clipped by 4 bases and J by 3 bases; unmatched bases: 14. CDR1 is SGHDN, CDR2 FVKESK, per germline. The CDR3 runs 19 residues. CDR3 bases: TGTGCCAGCAGCCTTCCAGGGGTAACTAGCGGGAGAATCTACAATGAGCAGTTCTTC. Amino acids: CASSLPGVTSGRIYNEQFF.

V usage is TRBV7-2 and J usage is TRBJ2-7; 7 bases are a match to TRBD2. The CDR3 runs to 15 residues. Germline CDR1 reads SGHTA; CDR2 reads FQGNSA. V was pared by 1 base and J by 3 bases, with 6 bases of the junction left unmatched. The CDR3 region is CASSLVRENHYEQYF. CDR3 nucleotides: TGTGCCAGCAGCTTAGTGCGGGAGAACCACTACGAGCAGTACTTC.

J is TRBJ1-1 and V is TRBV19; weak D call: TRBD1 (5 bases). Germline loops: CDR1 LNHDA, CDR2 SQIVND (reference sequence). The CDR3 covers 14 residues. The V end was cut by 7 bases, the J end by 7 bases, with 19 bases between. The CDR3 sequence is CASTRGSTEGEAFF. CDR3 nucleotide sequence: TGTGCCAGTACCCGGGGGTCGACAGAGGGTGAAGCTTTCTTT.

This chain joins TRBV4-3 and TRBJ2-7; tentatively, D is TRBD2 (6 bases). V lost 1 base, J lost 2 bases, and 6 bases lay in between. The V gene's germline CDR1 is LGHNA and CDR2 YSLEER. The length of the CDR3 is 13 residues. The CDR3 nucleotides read TGCGCCAGCAGCCAAGGACTAGCCTACGAGCAGTACTTC. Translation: CASSQGLAYEQYF.

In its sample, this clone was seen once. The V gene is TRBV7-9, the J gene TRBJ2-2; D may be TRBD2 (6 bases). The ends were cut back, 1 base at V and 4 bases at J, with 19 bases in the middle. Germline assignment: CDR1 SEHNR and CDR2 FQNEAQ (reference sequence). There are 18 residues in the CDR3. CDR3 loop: CASSLGWGGPQGTGELFF. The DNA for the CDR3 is TGTGCCAGCAGCTTAGGTTGGGGAGGACCTCAGGGCACCGGGGAGCTGTTTTTT. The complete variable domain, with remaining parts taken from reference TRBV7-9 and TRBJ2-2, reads DTGVSQNPRHKITKRGQNVTFRCDPISEHNRLYWYRQTLGQGPEFLTYFQNEAQLEKSRLLSDRFSAERPKGSFSTLEIQRTEQGDSAMYLCASSLGWGGPQGTGELFFGEGSRLTVL.

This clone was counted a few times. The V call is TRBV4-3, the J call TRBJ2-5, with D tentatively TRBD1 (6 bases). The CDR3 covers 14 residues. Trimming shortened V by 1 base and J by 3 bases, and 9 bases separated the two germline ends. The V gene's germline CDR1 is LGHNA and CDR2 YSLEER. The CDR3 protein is CASSQVKGEETQYF. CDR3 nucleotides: TGCGCCAGCAGCCAAGTCAAGGGGGAAGAGACCCAGTACTTC.